What follows is one TCR beta chain and its context. The specificity of this receptor is unknown. Base qualities are not recorded, but no much larger clone differs from it by a single base. Library preparation used the immunoSEQ multiplex PCR assay. For the multiplex PCR, a mixture combining 60 forward primers for TCR Vbeta segments and 13 reverse primers for TCR Jbeta segments was used. The CDR3 region of rearranged TCR beta genes was amplified from genomic DNA with a multiplex PCR assay. Amplified TCR beta libraries were sequenced as 87-base-pair reads on the Illumina HiSeq System. In the authors' own workflow: In a later analysis, roughly 80 million unique TCR beta chains were counted across the 500 to 850 repertoires, and roughly 11 million of these chains were shared by at least two donors. To remove PCR and sequencing errors, raw reads were error-corrected and collapsed into unique sequences using a nearest-neighbor algorithm that merged closely related sequences. To assign V, D and J gene segments, CDR3 sequences were aligned to IMGT reference sequences. For a sequence to be retained, a match of at least six nucleotides was required to both a V gene segment and a J gene segment. A rearrangement was called productive if the CDR3 had no stop codons and remained in frame with V and J, and every other rearrangement was called non-productive. CDR3 was defined according to IMGT convention as the region running from the second conserved V-encoded cysteine to the conserved J-encoded phenylalanine. Sequences without an unambiguous match to a single V gene segment were excluded from the earlier analysis of several hundred of the donors. In an earlier analysis of several hundred of the donors, V segments were called functional above 56.7% productive rearrangements and were called segregating when the between-donor standard deviation exceeded 5%. A statistical classification framework was built to diagnose cytomegalovirus status from the catalog of TCR beta chain sequences. In a later analysis, V and J genes were assigned by comparing TCR nucleotide sequences against IMGT/GENE-DB human TR gene sequences. A later analysis assigned CDR3 sequences and most-parsimonious VDJ recombination scenarios with the TCRdist pipeline. A later analysis defined each TCR beta chain by its CDR3 amino acid sequence plus V-gene family, and excluded reads lacking a unique V-gene family. A later analysis removed roughly 590 highly shared, low-generation-probability nucleotide sequences to deal with suspected cross-contamination and a sequencing artifact. In a later analysis, a clonal expansion index was calculated for each public chain from normalized within-repertoire ranks of inferred template counts. A later analysis computed generation probabilities with a VDJ recombination model fitted to out-of-frame rearrangements, and checked the results against IGoR. Hypergeometric tests were used in a later analysis to score TCR-TCR, TCR-HLA and TCR-CMV co-occurrence, with a repertoire-size bias correction applied to the TCR pairs. A later analysis estimated false discovery rates by permuting HLA or CMV assignments 20 times. In a later analysis, co-occurring TCRs were grouped with DBSCAN, and TCRdist sequence similarity was added when clustering was performed within HLA-allele-positive subsets. Repertoires with fewer than 30,000 or more than 120,000 public chains, plus five repertoires with anomalous nucleotide sharing, were excluded from co-occurrence clustering. TCRdb took this table from immuneACCESS and kept in-frame rearrangements with V and J called. Such tables lack part of the clones; where checked against another copy, unresolved V genes explain under half of the gap, and the rest is unexplained. That table gives V, J and clone size, and the DNA gave D and trimming. The sample table lists about 77,000 clones, around three quarters of them with a count of one. 3% to 3.5% of the sample goes to the ten largest clones.

From the cysteine up to the phenylalanine, the CDR3 has a length of 16 residues. Kept here is only the CDR3 DNA, which spans 48 bases and is read in frame from base 1. V is reduced by 2 bases and J by 1 base, leaving a spacing of 13 bases between them. CDR1 and CDR2, per the germline V gene, are MDHEN and SYDVKM. These data belong to a study of cytomegalovirus exposure and HLA in healthy donors (dated 2017 in TCRdb). For context, the study as a whole: In an earlier analysis of some 610 of the donors, less than 350 Gb of sequence data and 95 million to 130 million unique TCR beta sequences from 180 million or so T cells were reported. To decide whether each TCR beta V gene segment behaved as functional or pseudogenic, an earlier analysis of 587 of the donors relied on high-throughput TCR beta sequencing. Genome-wide SNP genotypes for about 65% of the 666 donors were used in a later genetic analysis, which treated that subset as a discovery cohort. A later analysis re-analyzed previously published TCR beta repertoires from 666 donors and added high-resolution HLA genotyping to study TCR occurrence patterns. Rather than drawing on any new phenotypic data, the later analysis identified candidate immune exposures from TCR beta sequences and the way those sequences occurred across donors. Typing coverage varied by locus: 629-630 donors for A, B, C, DRB1 and DQB1; some 520 for DQA1; nearly 610 for DPA1; approximately 450 for DPB1. Both class I and class II loci were covered by HLA typing, at four-digit resolution. On average, about 200,000 unique TCR beta nucleotide sequences were sequenced per donor among a few hundred genotyped donors of the cohort, with roughly 19% of those sequences being non-productive. Every repertoire in the discovery cohort had been generated on one and the same sequencing platform. Besides the first cohort of roughly 660 subjects, a separate validation cohort made up of roughly 120 different subjects was used. The genetic ancestry cluster associated with self-reported Caucasian donors included 81% of the 300 to 400 genotyped donors. An early release covering roughly 580 HLA-typed donors comprised around 300 gigabases of sequencing data and roughly 85 million unique TCR sequences. Four to six DR-DQ haplotypes were handled as single units for association and clustering, since linkage in the cohort was strong. Alongside the repertoire data, information on donor age, sex, ethnicity and CMV serostatus was compiled. The study profiled the T cell repertoires of fewer than 850 subjects by immunosequencing and related them to cytomegalovirus serostatus. To predict cytomegalovirus infection status, the study brought together high-throughput TCR immunosequencing, statistical association of individual TCRs with disease status, and machine learning. The study was designed to test whether signatures of past pathogen exposure could be identified by cataloging public T cell receptors. Results the study describes overall, beyond this receptor: Linkage disequilibrium might explain the correlated functional status among segregating V segments, but an unknown experimental factor could not be ruled out. In an earlier analysis of more than 500 of the donors, most TCR beta V segments appeared in productive rearrangements about 87% or about 30% of the time, broadly matching IMGT annotations. Because counts were too low, 15 or so rarely observed V segments, including chromosome 9 orphons, were excluded from the earlier analysis of fewer than 650 of the donors. Three of the identified cytomegalovirus-associated TCR beta chains were confirmed in vitro to be specific for cytomegalovirus antigens. A further reported finding was that TCR beta sequences accurately predicted the HLA-A and HLA-B alleles for most subjects in the first cohort. Some IMGT-functional V segments, including TRBV6-2 and TRBV6-3, could not be told apart with the 87-base-pair reads, so those segments were excluded. While some public TCRs were present in many individuals, most TCR sequences turned up only very rarely across donors. Immune exposure information for the cohort was limited to CMV serostatus. Strong co-occurrence of HLA alleles, especially DR and DQ, made assigning TCR associations to individual alleles difficult. According to the authors, the approach could potentially be generalized to other disease states and immunological phenotypes. A group of highly shared sequence variants was considered likely to be a technical artifact of the sequencing pipeline. According to a later analysis, TCR association rates differed among HLA loci, with DRB1 alleles showing the most associated TCRs and HLA-C alleles showing the fewest. According to a later analysis, parvovirus B19, influenza, CMV and Epstein-Barr virus appeared linked to several top co-occurrence clusters. Because some donors lacked HLA typing at each locus, the association tests relied only on the typed subset. The study gave a list of about 150 TCR beta chains associated with cytomegalovirus. In a later analysis, about 16,000 TCR beta sequences were associated with specific HLA alleles at a false discovery rate of 0.05. A later genetic analysis reported fewer N-insertions in productive TCRs among donors in an Asian-associated ancestry cluster than the roughly 720-donor mean. The presence/absence analyses assumed that sequencing depth was roughly uniform across donors, and that assumption may not be true. A later genetic analysis associated a missense DCLRE1C variant with V-gene and J-gene trimming of TCR beta chains, and an independent cohort replicated the association. The classifier was reported to diagnose cytomegalovirus status with high specificity and sensitivity in both the original and validation cohorts. According to a later analysis, most CMV-associated TCR beta chains appeared to be HLA-restricted, and the HLA associations seemed to be driven largely by CMV exposure. This cohort had only TCR beta chains sequenced, and the lack of alpha or paired-chain data limited which features could be detected. A later analysis found that HLA-associated TCR beta chains were more clonally expanded and had lower generation probabilities than equally common non-associated chains.

The cohort comprised hundreds of healthy bone marrow donors. At the time of sampling, all cohort members were nominally healthy, though unrecorded immune exposures were likely present. The donor tested CMV seronegative and was one of the 352 seronegative cohort members. Every donor gave a peripheral blood sample, and the peripheral blood mononuclear cells from that sample were used for TCR beta sequencing. The Qiagen DNeasy Blood Extraction Kit was used to extract genomic DNA from the blood cell samples. This sequence originates from a man in his forties in good health and CMV-seronegative. Material: PBMCs. The chain uses TRBV28 and TRBJ2-3; the best D guess is TRBD2, with 5 bases matching. Read as DNA, the sequence is TGTGCCAGCAGTTTACGCGGGTTTGGGGGCACAGATACGCAGTATTTT. Translated, it reads CASSLRGFGGTDTQYF.